A selection of T cell receptor beta chains follows, all from one sample in a study of Tregs in tolerant kidney transplant recipients. Clones were sequenced by immunoSEQ multiplex PCR, and TCRdb holds only the in-frame ones, with some missing. The sample shows approximately 81,000 clones, over 75% of them seen only once. The sequenced sample was CD4+ T cells from blood (PBMCs), obtained 24 months after the transplant. The receptors stem from a human patient who received a combined kidney and bone marrow transplant. A share of the T cells may be of graft donor origin. Both conserved end residues are part of each CDR3. A D gene is named only where the DNA matches it firmly. Clone size is shown for a subset of rows, as once, few, many or a class of expanded clone.

d_gene	v_gene	len	abundance	j_gene	CDR3aa	CDR3nt
TRBD2	TRBV7-2	15	.	TRBJ2-7	CASSTSGLAVYEQYF	TGTGCCAGCAGCACCTCGGGACTAGCGGTATACGAGCAGTACTTC
TRBD2	TRBV13	17	once	TRBJ2-5	CASSSSGREGIQETQYF	TGTGCCAGCAGCTCCTCGGGGCGGGAGGGCATCCAAGAGACCCAGTACTTC
TRBD1	TRBV13	13	.	TRBJ2-7	CASSLTGIYEQYF	TGTGCCAGCAGCTTGACAGGGATCTACGAGCAGTACTTC
.	TRBV5-4	16	.	TRBJ2-3	CASSFPNVLNTDTQYF	TGTGCCAGCAGCTTCCCCAATGTCCTAAACACAGATACGCAGTATTTT
TRBD1	TRBV7-3	18	.	TRBJ1-1	CASSPTPRTGFMNTEAFF	TGTGCCAGCAGTCCCACCCCCCGGACAGGATTCATGAACACTGAAGCTTTCTTT
TRBD2	TRBV11-2	15	.	TRBJ2-7	CASSLDSGLGYEQYF	TGTGCCAGCAGCTTAGATTCCGGACTAGGCTACGAGCAGTACTTC
.	TRBV7-2	15	.	TRBJ2-5	CASSLSELAGETQYF	TGTGCCAGCAGCTTATCGGAATTAGCTGGCGAGACCCAGTACTTC
.	TRBV6-5	14	.	TRBJ2-2	CASRLTGNTGELFF	TGTGCCAGCAGACTGACAGGGAACACCGGGGAGCTGTTTTTT
TRBD2	TRBV9	17	.	TRBJ2-3	CASSPLLAGGSTDTQYF	TGTGCCAGCAGCCCCTTACTAGCGGGGGGCAGCACAGATACGCAGTATTTT
TRBD1	TRBV4-3	15	.	TRBJ2-2	CASSLGTGNTGELFF	TGCGCCAGCAGCCTCGGGACAGGGAACACCGGGGAGCTGTTTTTT
.	TRBV4-1	14	.	TRBJ2-2	CASSHMGAAGELFF	TGCGCCAGCAGCCACATGGGGGCCGCCGGGGAGCTGTTTTTT
TRBD2	TRBV4-2	16	.	TRBJ2-1	CASSQVFTSGYNEQFF	TGTGCCAGCAGCCAAGTCTTCACTAGCGGATACAATGAGCAGTTCTTC
TRBD1	TRBV27	16	.	TRBJ2-3	CASSSGTGWVTDTQYF	TGTGCCAGCAGTTCTGGGACAGGGTGGGTCACAGATACGCAGTATTTT
.	TRBV7-3	14	.	TRBJ2-3	CASSFLGHADTQYF	TGTGCCAGCAGCTTCCTAGGACACGCAGATACGCAGTATTTT
TRBD1	TRBV27	14	.	TRBJ1-5	CASSFGTGVQPQHF	TGTGCCAGCAGTTTTGGGACAGGGGTACAGCCCCAGCATTTT
TRBD1	TRBV15	17	.	TRBJ1-6	CATSREEGTDYRSPLHF	TGTGCCACCAGCAGAGAGGAGGGGACAGACTACCGGTCACCCCTCCACTTT
.	TRBV4-2	15	.	TRBJ1-5	CASSQEGGSNQPQHF	TGTGCCAGCAGCCAAGAAGGGGGTAGCAATCAGCCCCAGCATTTT
.	TRBV2	14	.	TRBJ1-2	CASKEGKGSYGYTF	TGTGCCAGCAAAGAGGGAAAAGGGAGCTATGGCTACACCTTC
.	TRBV7-8	14	.	TRBJ2-1	CASSPLDRSNEQFF	TGTGCCAGCAGCCCTTTGGACAGATCCAATGAGCAGTTCTTC
TRBD1	TRBV11-2	16	.	TRBJ2-3	CASSANRGHGTDTQYF	TGTGCCAGCAGCGCGAACAGGGGGCATGGCACAGATACGCAGTATTTT
.	TRBV15	15	.	TRBJ1-3	CATSAEMSGEDTIYF	TGTGCCACCAGCGCAGAGATGTCTGGGGAGGACACCATATATTTT
TRBD1	TRBV27	14	.	TRBJ2-7	CASRQGQGLDEQYF	TGTGCCAGCAGACAGGGACAGGGCCTGGACGAGCAGTACTTC
.	TRBV7-2	13	.	TRBJ1-5	CASSLLRGQPQHF	TGTGCCAGCAGCTTACTAAGGGGTCAGCCCCAGCATTTT
.	TRBV20-1	10	.	TRBJ1-2	CSARSTGDTF	TGCAGTGCTAGATCAACAGGTGACACCTTC
TRBD1	TRBV19	16	.	TRBJ2-2	CASRSNSDRVTGELFF	TGTGCCAGTAGATCTAACTCGGACAGGGTCACCGGGGAGCTGTTTTTT
.	TRBV2	16	.	TRBJ1-6	CASSEGGPQGYSPLHF	TGTGCCAGCAGTGAAGGAGGTCCCCAGGGTTACTCACCCCTCCACTTT
.	TRBV18	16	.	TRBJ2-7	CASSPPSGTYPYEQYF	TGTGCCAGCTCACCACCGTCGGGGACTTATCCCTACGAGCAGTACTTC
TRBD1	TRBV9	14	.	TRBJ2-7	CASSKGQGEDEQYF	TGTGCCAGCAGCAAGGGACAGGGGGAGGACGAGCAGTACTTC
TRBD2	TRBV7-9	19	.	TRBJ2-1	CASSLGLAGGPRTYNEQFF	TGTGCCAGCAGCTTAGGACTAGCGGGAGGGCCGAGGACCTACAATGAGCAGTTCTTC
.	TRBV7-2	16	.	TRBJ2-6	CASSLQISSGANVLTF	TGTGCCAGCAGCCTACAGATCTCCTCTGGGGCCAACGTCCTGACTTTC